This entry lists 25 T cell receptor beta chains sequenced from one sample in a study of blood T cell repertoires in COVID-19. Using immunoSEQ multiplex PCR, the repertoire was profiled, and TCRdb retains in-frame clones only, with some absent. The table lists roughly 150,000 clones, approximately 86% of them singletons, with approximately 5.4% in the top ten. Sequencing used peripheral blood. These receptors were obtained from a human donor in a cohort sampled during active COVID-19.

This chain uses TRBV10-3 with TRBJ2-7; D unresolved. In germline, CDR1 is ENHRY, CDR2 SYGVKD. V lost 3 bases, J lost 6 bases, and 12 bases lay in between. The CDR3 contains 13 residues. CDR3 nucleotide sequence: TGTGCCATCAGTGAACCTACTCCAGGCGAGCAGTACTTC. Amino acids: CAISEPTPGEQYF.

The chain uses TRBV3-1 (or the pseudogene TRBV3-2) and TRBJ1-5, with D hard to call. Trimming shortened V by 4 bases and J by 0 bases, and 10 bases separated the two germline ends. The CDR3 has 15 amino acids. Per germline, CDR1 LGHDT and CDR2 YNNKEL (reference sequence). The CDR3 spells CASSPTFYSNQPQHF. The CDR3 DNA reads as TGTGCCAGCAGCCCAACTTTTTATAGCAATCAGCCCCAGCATTTT.

This clone was seen more than once but under ten times. This chain links TRBV6-1 with TRBJ1-5; 10 bases are a match to TRBD1. The V segment lost 4 bases and the J segment 4 bases; nucleotides outside the gene matches: 7. Germline loops: CDR1 MNHNS, CDR2 SASEGT. The CDR3 loop spans 16 amino acids. The CDR3 is CASSGTGGSFNQPQHF. DNA of the CDR3: TGTGCCAGCAGTGGGACAGGGGGTTCCTTTAATCAGCCCCAGCATTTT.

V gene TRBV13 combines with J gene TRBJ2-3; TRBD2 matches at 8 bases. V shed 0 bases, J shed 4 bases, and the junction held 3 bases outside the gene matches. Germline V lookup: CDR1 PRHDT, CDR2 FYEKMQ (reference sequence). The length of the CDR3 is 15 residues. DNA for the CDR3: TGTGCCAGCAGCTTAGGGAGGCGGGGGGCAGATACGCAGTATTTT. Protein product: CASSLGRRGADTQYF. The complete variable domain, with remaining parts taken from reference TRBV13 and TRBJ2-3, reads AAGVIQSPRHLIKEKRETATLKCYPIPRHDTVYWYQQGPGQDPQFLISFYEKMQSDKGSIPDRFSAQQFSDYHSELNMSSLELGDSALYFCASSLGRRGADTQYFGPGTRLTVL.

The chain is built from TRBV6-5 and TRBJ2-7; weak D call: TRBD2 (5 bases). The ends were cut back, 7 bases at V and 0 bases at J, with 16 bases in the middle. In germline, CDR1 is MNHEY, CDR2 SVGAGI. The CDR3 length is 15 residues. The CDR3 DNA follows: TGTGCCAGCAACGCGCTAGCCACGAGCTCCTACGAGCAGTACTTC. Translation: CASNALATSSYEQYF.

The genes are TRBV10-2 and TRBJ2-1, with D unclear. CDR1 is WSHSY and CDR2 is SAAADI in the germline V gene. Trimming pared 3 bases from V and 8 bases from J, leaving 8 bases between. The CDR3 is 12 amino acids. This chain's CDR3 is CASSEDRDEQFF. In DNA, the CDR3 is TGCGCCAGCAGTGAAGATCGGGATGAGCAGTTCTTC.

The chain carries TRBV6-5 and TRBJ1-2, with no clear D. Trimming took off 8 bases at V and 8 bases at J, with 15 bases between the two ends. Germline CDR1 reads MNHEY; CDR2 reads SVGAGI. This CDR3 spans 12 amino acids. The CDR3 bases are TGTGCCAGCTCCGCTTGGTTGAGCGGCTACACCTTC. It translates to CASSAWLSGYTF.

CDR3 bases: TGTGCCAGCACCCGCGGGGCCCGGGAGTCTGAAGCTTTCTTT. It is translated as CASTRGARESEAFF. The V gene is TRBV5-4, the J gene TRBJ1-1; a weak D match, TRBD1 (5 bases). The V end lost 6 bases, the J end lost 6 bases, and 18 bases lay between the germline ends. Germline V lookup: CDR1 SGHNT, CDR2 YYREEE (reference sequence). The CDR3 runs 14 residues.

The chain recombines TRBV11-2 with TRBJ2-3; 12 nucleotides align to TRBD1. There are 18 residues in the CDR3. The J segment lost 4 bases and the V segment lost 6 bases, leaving 14 bases of the junction unmatched. CDR1 is SGHAT, CDR2 FQNNGV, per germline. The CDR3 DNA is TGTGCCAGCAGGTTTAGACTCCGGGACAGGGGGCGCCCAGATACGCAGTATTTT. Its translation: CASRFRLRDRGRPDTQYF.

The rearrangement joins TRBV28 to TRBJ1-1; weak D call: TRBD1 (5 bases). Between the trimmed V and J ends, which lost 8 bases and 1 base, there was a span of 11 bases. Germline CDR1 MDHEN, CDR2 SYDVKM. The CDR3 has 13 amino acids. The CDR3 DNA is TGTGCCAGCGGAAAAACAGGGAACACTGAAGCTTTCTTT. Translating gives CASGKTGNTEAFF. The whole variable domain, filled in from reference TRBV28 and TRBJ1-1, reads DVKVTQSSRYLVKRTGEKVFLECVQDMDHENMFWYRQDPGLGLRLIYFSYDVKMKEKGDIPEGYSVSREKKERFSLILESASTNQTSMYLCASGKTGNTEAFFGQGTRLTVV.

This rearrangement joins TRBV11-3 to TRBJ2-4; a possible D gene is TRBD2 (7 bases). With 6 bases removed from V and 1 base from J, the gap between germline ends came to 10 bases. CDR1 and CDR2 from the germline V gene are SGHNT and YENEEA. The CDR3 has 14 amino acids. The CDR3 nucleotides are TGTGCCAGCAGTGAGGGGGGGGCCAAAAACATTCAGTACTTC. This gives the protein CASSEGGAKNIQYF.

The chain couples TRBV6-5 to TRBJ2-7, with TRBD2 identical over 12 bases. CDR3 length: 15 residues. CDR1 is MNHEY, CDR2 SVGAGI, per germline. V lost 0 bases, J lost 6 bases, and 3 bases stayed unmatched. CDR3 in amino acids: CASSYSRLAGVEQYF. As DNA, the CDR3 is TGTGCCAGCAGTTACTCCCGACTAGCGGGAGTCGAGCAGTACTTC.

CDR3 DNA: TGTGCCACCAGTGAAAGGACTAGCGGGAGGGAGAGAGATACGCAGTATTTT. This encodes CATSERTSGRERDTQYF. The rearrangement links TRBV24-1 to TRBJ2-3, with TRBD2 matching 15 bases. This CDR3 contains 17 residues. V lost 4 bases and J lost 5; bases outside the gene matches: 6. Per germline, CDR1 KGHDR and CDR2 SFDVKD.

V gene TRBV21-1 combines with J gene TRBJ2-5; the table's D call of TRBD2 was not tested on the DNA. TRBV21-1 is termed a pseudogene. The CDR3 is 18 amino acids. The CDR3 spells CASSKGGKREGLAETQYF. The CDR3 DNA reads TGTGCCAGCAGCAAGGGGGGGAAGCGGGAGGGCCTTGCGGAGACCCAGTACTTC.

The chain carries TRBV5-1 and TRBJ1-1; D remains unclear. In germline, CDR1 is SGHRS, CDR2 YFSETQ. V lost 0 bases and J 2 bases, leaving 14 bases between the germline ends. CDR3 length equals 16 residues. The CDR3 loop is CASSLGSRRSNTEAFF. CDR3 sequence (DNA): TGCGCCAGCAGCTTGGGATCCCGGAGGTCCAACACTGAAGCTTTCTTT.

The CDR3 here is CASSPKGRHWGGGEQFF. Written as DNA, the CDR3 is TGTGCCAGCTCACCAAAGGGGCGTCATTGGGGCGGCGGTGAGCAGTTCTTC. The chain combines TRBV18 with TRBJ2-1; D perhaps matches TRBD1 (5 bases). The CDR3 is made up of 17 amino acids. Looked up from germline, CDR1 is KGHSH and CDR2 is LQKENI. V lost 2 bases and J lost 9, with 23 bases in between.

The chain is built from TRBV29-1 and TRBJ2-3; the match to TRBD1 covers 9 bases. The CDR3 is 14 amino acids. Trimming took 3 bases from V and 5 from J; bases not matched to a gene: 6. Looked up from germline, CDR1 is SQVTM and CDR2 is ANQGSEA. CDR3 protein: CSVEGDREGDTQYF. For the CDR3, the DNA is TGCAGCGTTGAGGGGGACAGGGAGGGAGATACGCAGTATTTT.

This chain links TRBV7-2 with TRBJ2-1, with a tentative D call TRBD2 (6 bases). Trimming took 0 bases from V and 0 from J, leaving 18 bases between them. Germline CDR1 reads SGHTA; CDR2 reads FQGNSA. The CDR3 loop spans 19 amino acids. In DNA, the CDR3 is TGTGCCAGCAGCTTAGCGTCGTTGGGCGGGGCAAACTCCTACAATGAGCAGTTCTTC. Translation gives CASSLASLGGANSYNEQFF.

This clone was counted a single time. The gene calls are TRBV2 and TRBJ2-2, with 10 bases lining up with TRBD2. This CDR3 is built from 15 residues. V was pared by 6 bases and J by 1 base, with 2 bases of the junction left unmatched. The germline V gene has CDR1 SNHLY and CDR2 FYNNEI. The CDR3 spells CASSPSGGNTGELFF. CDR3 sequence (DNA): TGTGCCAGCAGCCCTAGCGGGGGGAACACCGGGGAGCTGTTTTTT.

The chain recombines TRBV19 with TRBJ2-1; D not resolved. The CDR3 has 17 amino acids. V was cut by 5 bases and J by 0 bases, with 17 bases left in between. The germline gives CDR1 LNHDA, CDR2 SQIVND (reference sequence). This CDR3 reads CASSSNLAGSSYNEQFF. CDR3 DNA: TGTGCCAGTAGTTCGAATCTCGCTGGTAGCTCCTACAATGAGCAGTTCTTC.

V usage is TRBV5-1 and J usage is TRBJ2-7; TRBD2 agrees at 10 bases. The CDR3 loop spans 15 amino acids. Germline loops: CDR1 SGHRS, CDR2 YFSETQ. V lost 0 bases, J lost 5 bases, and 5 bases stayed unmatched. Here the CDR3 reads CASSLVAGGWNEQYF. DNA of the CDR3: TGCGCCAGCAGCTTGGTAGCGGGAGGTTGGAACGAGCAGTACTTC. The full variable domain, rest sourced from reference TRBV5-1 and TRBJ2-7, is KAGVTQTPRYLIKTRGQQVTLSCSPISGHRSVSWYQQTPGQGLQFLFEYFSETQRNKGNFPGRFSGRQFSNSRSEMNVSTLELGDSALYLCASSLVAGGWNEQYFGPGTRLTVT.

CDR3 protein: CASSLQGYSYEQYF. CDR3 nucleotides: TGTGCCAGCTCACTACAGGGGTACTCCTACGAGCAGTACTTC. V usage is TRBV18 and J usage is TRBJ2-7; 7 bases fit TRBD1. J gave up 0 bases and V 4 bases, and 3 bases lay outside the gene matches. The germline V gene has CDR1 KGHSH and CDR2 LQKENI. This CDR3 spans 14 amino acids.

The chain uses TRBV27 and TRBJ2-7; TRBD1 aligns across 8 bases. V was pared by 6 bases and J by 2 bases, with 6 bases of the junction left unmatched. Per germline, CDR1 MNHEY and CDR2 SMNVEV (reference sequence). The CDR3 runs 14 residues. CDR3 amino acids: CASRLDRGTYEQYF. DNA of the CDR3: TGTGCCAGCAGACTTGACAGGGGCACCTACGAGCAGTACTTC.

The chain combines TRBV7-6 with TRBJ1-5; possibly TRBD1 for D (6 bases). The CDR3 contains 19 residues. Trimming left V 5 bases short and J 2 bases short, with 25 bases between. CDR1 is SGHVS and CDR2 is FNYEAQ in the germline V gene. CDR3 nucleotides: TGTGCCAGCAGCATTATGAGTGACTGGGGGCAAGGGGGCAATCAGCCCCAGCATTTT. Its translation is CASSIMSDWGQGGNQPQHF.

This clone was recorded once. The gene calls are TRBV12-3 or TRBV12-4 and TRBJ1-5; no clear D. Trimming shortened V by 4 bases and J by 1 base, and 5 bases separated the two germline ends. This CDR3 spans 13 amino acids. In DNA form, the CDR3 reads TGTGCCAGCAGTTCACTAAGCAATCAGCCCCAGCATTTT. Its protein is CASSSLSNQPQHF.